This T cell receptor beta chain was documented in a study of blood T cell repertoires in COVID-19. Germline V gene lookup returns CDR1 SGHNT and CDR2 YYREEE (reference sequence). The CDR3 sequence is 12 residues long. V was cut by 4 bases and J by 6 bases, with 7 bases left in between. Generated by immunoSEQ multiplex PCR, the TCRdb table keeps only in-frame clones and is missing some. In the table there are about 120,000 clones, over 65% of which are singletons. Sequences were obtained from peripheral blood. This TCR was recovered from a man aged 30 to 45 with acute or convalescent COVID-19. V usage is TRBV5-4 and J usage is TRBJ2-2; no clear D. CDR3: CASSPFPGELFF. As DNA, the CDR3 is TGTGCCAGCAGCCCGTTCCCCGGGGAGCTGTTTTTT.